This passage covers 8 T cell receptor beta chains from one sample sequenced in a study of cytomegalovirus exposure and HLA in healthy donors. PCR was performed using 60 Vbeta and 13 Jbeta primers. TCRdb keeps only in-frame clones here, not all; method: immunoSEQ multiplex PCR. Counted here are under 130,000 clones, around 76% occurring once; the ten biggest clones make up 8.2%. The material sequenced was PBMCs. The receptors stem from a man in his forties or fifties in good health and CMV-seropositive.

The genes are TRBV19 and TRBJ2-3; 11 bases fit TRBD2. V was clipped by 3 bases and J by 0 bases; unmatched bases: 5. The germline V gene has CDR1 LNHDA and CDR2 SQIVND (reference sequence). This CDR3 has 17 amino acids. The CDR3 nucleotides read TGTGCCAGTAGTATTACCACTAGCGGGAGAAGCACAGATACGCAGTATTTT. It codes for CASSITTSGRSTDTQYF.

The J gene is TRBJ1-5, the V gene TRBV28; D is ambiguous. CDR1 MDHEN and CDR2 SYDVKM come from the germline V gene. Deletions cut 4 bases from V and 4 bases from J, with 11 bases between. This CDR3 comprises 14 residues. CDR3 sequence (DNA): TGTGCCAGCAGTTCGGGCGGGGTTAATCAGCCCCAGCATTTT. This codes for CASSSGGVNQPQHF. The variable domain in full, with the rest retrieved from reference TRBV28 and TRBJ1-5, is DVKVTQSSRYLVKRTGEKVFLECVQDMDHENMFWYRQDPGLGLRLIYFSYDVKMKEKGDIPEGYSVSREKKERFSLILESASTNQTSMYLCASSSGGVNQPQHFGDGTRLSIL.

This chain uses TRBV9 with TRBJ1-2, with 8 bases fitting TRBD1. The CDR3 sequence is 13 residues long. CDR1 SGDLS and CDR2 YYNGEE come from the germline V gene. With 5 bases clipped from V and 8 bases from J, the junction kept 8 bases outside the gene matches. The CDR3 is CASSLDRGGGYTF. The CDR3 DNA follows: TGTGCCAGCAGTTTAGACAGGGGCGGCGGCTACACCTTC.

Concerning this clone: The same CDR3 arises from other DNA sequences in this sample as well. The CDR3 DNA sequence: TGTGCCAGCAGCCCCCGGACTAGCGGCTCCTACGAGCAGTACTTC. Its protein is CASSPRTSGSYEQYF. The V call is TRBV9, the J call TRBJ2-7; TRBD2 matches at 10 bases. The CDR3 is made up of 15 amino acids. CDR1 and CDR2 from the germline V gene are SGDLS and YYNGEE. The V and J ends lost 4 bases and 0 bases, in that order; junction bases with no gene match: 4.

V gene TRBV7-3 combines with J gene TRBJ1-1; D gene uncertain. V was trimmed by 1 base and J by 5 bases, leaving 8 bases between them. CDR1 SGHTA and CDR2 FQGTGA come from the germline V gene. This CDR3 is 13 amino acids long. The CDR3 protein is CASSLMVTTEAFF. CDR3 DNA sequence: TGTGCCAGCAGCTTAATGGTGACAACTGAAGCTTTCTTT.

This clone has just a few counts. This chain connects TRBV7-2 to TRBJ1-5; D is possibly TRBD1 (6 bases). The CDR3 spans 15 residues. V was cut by 4 bases and J by 6 bases, with 16 bases left in between. Germline V CDR1 and CDR2: SGHTA, FQGNSA. CDR3 protein: CASSSTGRTGQPQHF. CDR3 bases: TGTGCCAGCAGCTCTACAGGGCGAACAGGTCAGCCCCAGCATTTT.

The genes are TRBV6-1 and TRBJ1-5; TRBD1 might be the D (5 bases). Germline values: CDR1 MNHNS, CDR2 SASEGT. V lost 4 bases and J 7 bases, leaving 26 bases between the germline ends. The length of the CDR3 is 18 residues. CDR3 in amino acids: CASSVKQVRLYGLQPQHF. CDR3 nucleotide sequence: TGTGCCAGCAGTGTAAAACAGGTTAGGTTATATGGCTTACAGCCCCAGCATTTT.

CDR3 nucleotide sequence: TGTGCCAGCAGCCTACGGACTAGCGGGGCGGGGGACAATGAGCAGTTCTTC. Its translation: CASSLRTSGAGDNEQFF. V usage is TRBV27 and J usage is TRBJ2-1; 12 bases align to TRBD2. The germline V gene encodes CDR1 MNHEY and CDR2 SMNVEV (reference sequence). This CDR3 spans 17 amino acids. V lost 6 bases and J lost 5; bases outside the gene matches: 11.